A single sample gave rise to the 27 T cell receptor beta chains below, sequenced in a study of T cells in tuberculosis. The time point was: new active TB diagnosis, blood taken before or within 7 days of starting treatment. Sequenced by immunoSEQ multiplex PCR; TCRdb stores in-frame clones only, minus some. The repertoire holds 30,000 to 35,000 clones, 70% to 90% seen once, with about 5.2% in the top ten. The input for sequencing was PBMCs, taken at tuberculosis diagnosis. These receptors were obtained from an adult with tuberculosis.

This chain connects TRBV27 to TRBJ2-7, with 7 bases lining up with TRBD2. CDR1 is MNHEY, CDR2 SMNVEV, per germline (reference sequence). The CDR3 covers 15 residues. The junction had 9 bases not matched to a gene; V was cut back by 2 bases and J by 5 bases. CDR3 nucleotide sequence: TGTGCCAGCAGTTTAGCGCTAGCGGTCCCCCACGAGCAGTACTTC. It translates to CASSLALAVPHEQYF.

The chain recombines TRBV5-6 with TRBJ1-2; 8 bases match TRBD1. Trimming cost V 4 bases and J 1 base; bases outside gene matches: 6. The germline CDR1 and CDR2 sequences are SGHDT and YYEEEE. The CDR3 is 15 residues long. CDR3: CASSPGTGFNYGYTF. The CDR3 DNA is TGTGCCAGCAGCCCTGGGACAGGCTTTAACTATGGCTACACCTTC.

This clone appeared a few times. J is TRBJ1-2 and V is TRBV30; 8 bases match TRBD1. J gave up 5 bases and V 3 bases, and 17 bases lay outside the gene matches. Germline-derived CDR1 and CDR2 are GTSNPN and SVGIG (reference sequence). This CDR3 spans 17 amino acids. CDR3 protein: CAWSPDRAGIEGYGYTF. CDR3 sequence (DNA): TGTGCCTGGAGCCCGGACAGGGCAGGGATCGAGGGGTATGGCTACACCTTC. The full variable domain, with the rest looked up from reference TRBV30 and TRBJ1-2, is SQTIHQWPATLVQPVGSPLSLECTVEGTSNPNLYWYRQAAGRGLQLLFYSVGIGQISSEVPQNLSASRPQDRQFILSSKKLLLSDSGFYLCAWSPDRAGIEGYGYTFGSGTRLTVV.

The chain links TRBV5-1 to TRBJ1-2; 9 nucleotides align to TRBD1. The CDR3 has 16 residues. V dropped 0 bases and J dropped 5; count of bases not matched to a gene: 8. The germline CDR1 and CDR2 sequences are SGHRS and YFSETQ. CDR3: CASSLAAGQGLYGYTF. The CDR3 DNA is TGCGCCAGCAGCTTGGCCGCGGGACAGGGACTATATGGCTACACCTTC.

The rearrangement links TRBV20-1 to TRBJ2-3; D gene ambiguous. The germline CDR1 and CDR2 sequences are DFQATT and SNEGSKA (reference sequence). CDR3 size: 11 residues. The V end lost 2 bases, the J end lost 6 bases, and 6 bases lay between the germline ends. The CDR3 DNA is TGCAGTGCTAGACCGGGTGATACGCAGTATTTT. It yields the protein CSARPGDTQYF.

In this sample, this clone turned up a few times. At one end, the junction sequence differs from germline, possibly due to a read error. The chain uses TRBV6-1 and TRBJ1-1; a possible D gene is TRBD1 (5 bases). Looked up from germline, CDR1 is MNHNS and CDR2 is SASEGT. The CDR3 consists of 14 residues. The CDR3 sequence is CASREGVTWTEAFF. CDR3 in DNA: TGTGCCAGCAGGGAAGGGGTGACTTGGACTGAAGCTTTCTTT.

The CDR3 DNA follows: TGTGCCAGTAGTATGGGCCAGGGGTGGGGCAATCAGCCCCAGCATTTT. Encoded protein: CASSMGQGWGNQPQHF. The chain combines TRBV19 with TRBJ1-5; D possibly corresponds to TRBD1 (6 bases). Germline loops: CDR1 LNHDA, CDR2 SQIVND (reference sequence). Between the trimmed V and J ends, which lost 3 bases and 2 bases, there was a span of 14 bases. The CDR3 consists of 16 residues. Using reference TRBV19 and TRBJ1-5 for the parts outside the CDR3, the full variable domain is DGGITQSPKYLFRKEGQNVTLSCEQNLNHDAMYWYRQDPGQGLRLIYYSQIVNDFQKGDIAEGYSVSREKKESFPLTVTSAQKNPTAFYLCASSMGQGWGNQPQHFGDGTRLSIL.

The sample holds a few counts of this clone. J is TRBJ1-2 and V is TRBV4-1; 11 nucleotides agree with TRBD1. The germline CDR1 and CDR2 sequences are MGHRA and YSYEKL. J gave up 3 bases and V 4 bases, and 1 base lay outside the gene matches. CDR3 size: 14 residues. This chain's CDR3 is CASSPGQGDYGYTF. Written as DNA, the CDR3 is TGCGCCAGCAGCCCGGGACAGGGGGACTATGGCTACACCTTC.

This clone was seen a few times. The chain couples TRBV11-2 to TRBJ2-2, with 7 bases lining up with TRBD1. The CDR3 extends over 14 amino acids. The V segment lost 1 base and the J segment 11 bases; nucleotides outside the gene matches: 7. The germline V gene has CDR1 SGHAT and CDR2 FQNNGV. The CDR3 sequence is CASSLVQGVGELFF. The CDR3 DNA is TGTGCCAGCAGCTTAGTCCAGGGGGTTGGAGAGCTGTTTTTT.

V and J are TRBV10-2 and TRBJ2-3; D unclear. The CDR3 is 12 residues long. CDR1 and CDR2 from the germline V gene are WSHSY and SAAADI. Trimming left V 7 bases short and J 8 bases short, with 13 bases between. For the CDR3, the DNA is TGCGCCAGCATGCCTGAGTTTGGTACGCAGTATTTT. Residues: CASMPEFGTQYF.

The rearrangement uses TRBV5-1 and TRBJ2-7; D remains unclear. Germline V gene data show CDR1 as SGHRS and CDR2 as YFSETQ. The ends were cut back, 4 bases at V and 0 bases at J, with 20 bases in the middle. The CDR3 is 17 residues long. Written as DNA, the CDR3 is TGCGCCAGCAGCCCACGATCGGTCACAGTTCTCTCCTACGAGCAGTACTTC. It translates to CASSPRSVTVLSYEQYF.

J is TRBJ2-3 and V is TRBV12-5, with D tentatively TRBD1 (5 bases). Germline V gene lookup returns CDR1 LGHNT and CDR2 FRNRAP. V dropped 0 bases and J dropped 4 bases, with 11 bases sitting between them. The CDR3 totals 15 residues. The CDR3 is CASGLVQGAADTQYF. The CDR3 DNA reads as TGTGCTAGTGGTTTGGTTCAGGGTGCTGCAGATACGCAGTATTTT.

The V and J genes are TRBV13 and TRBJ2-1; TRBD2 matches 9 bases. V shed 5 bases and J 10 bases; nucleotides not matched to a gene: 9. This CDR3 contains 14 residues. Germline assignment: CDR1 PRHDT and CDR2 FYEKMQ (reference sequence). CDR3 region: CASSPPGLAGEQFF. CDR3 nucleotide sequence: TGTGCCAGCAGCCCACCGGGACTAGCAGGGGAGCAGTTCTTC.

A few counts support this clone. This chain joins TRBV2 and TRBJ1-5; D gene unclear. The CDR3 has 17 amino acids. V was pared by 1 base and J by 4 bases, with 17 bases between. The germline V gene encodes CDR1 SNHLY and CDR2 FYNNEI. The CDR3 here is CASSEDAGKRKNQPQHF. The CDR3 DNA sequence: TGTGCCAGCAGTGAAGACGCAGGTAAGAGAAAAAATCAGCCCCAGCATTTT.

The J gene is TRBJ2-5, the V gene TRBV2; D possibly corresponds to TRBD1 (7 bases). The CDR3 has 15 residues. The V end lost 0 bases, the J end lost 2 bases, and 10 bases lay between the germline ends. Germline assignment: CDR1 SNHLY and CDR2 FYNNEI. CDR3 sequence (DNA): TGTGCCAGCAGTGAAGCCAGGGGGGTTCAAGAGACCCAGTACTTC. Translation: CASSEARGVQETQYF.

The chain uses TRBV4-2 and TRBJ2-2, with D tentatively TRBD2 (6 bases). The V end lost 1 base, the J end lost 1 base, and 10 bases lay between the germline ends. The CDR3 contains 16 residues. Looked up from germline, CDR1 is LGHNA and CDR2 is YNFKEQ. The CDR3 region is CASSQGLAQNTGELFF. The CDR3 nucleotides read TGTGCCAGCAGCCAAGGCCTAGCGCAGAACACCGGGGAGCTGTTTTTT.

This chain uses TRBV30 with TRBJ1-3; perhaps TRBD1 as D (5 bases). CDR1 and CDR2 (germline): GTSNPN, SVGIG (reference sequence). This CDR3 is built from 15 residues. The germline V and J ends were trimmed by 1 base and 0 bases, with 10 bases remaining between them. The CDR3, as DNA: TGTGCCTGGAGTGGATCAGGGTTCTCTGGAAACACCATATATTTT. This translates into CAWSGSGFSGNTIYF.

This sequence joins TRBV19 and TRBJ1-5, with 8 nucleotides matching TRBD1. The CDR3 sequence is 12 residues long. Trimming at V came to 9 bases and at J to 5 bases, leaving 3 bases not matched to a gene. Germline CDR1 and CDR2: LNHDA and SQIVND (reference sequence). The CDR3 region has the DNA TGTGCCAGCAGGGGGCATGATCAGCCCCAGCATTTT. Its translation: CASRGHDQPQHF. Based on the CDR3 plus reference TRBV19 and TRBJ1-5, the full variable domain is DGGITQSPKYLFRKEGQNVTLSCEQNLNHDAMYWYRQDPGQGLRLIYYSQIVNDFQKGDIAEGYSVSREKKESFPLTVTSAQKNPTAFYLCASRGHDQPQHFGDGTRLSIL.

This clone has a single count. This rearrangement joins TRBV5-4 to TRBJ2-3; TRBD1 might be the D (6 bases). Trimming pared 2 bases from V and 4 bases from J, leaving 17 bases between. In germline, CDR1 is SGHNT, CDR2 YYREEE (reference sequence). CDR3 size: 16 residues. CDR3 sequence (DNA): TGTGCCAGCAGCTTCGGAAGTCAGGGGTTCCCAGATACGCAGTATTTT. It codes for CASSFGSQGFPDTQYF.

The gene calls are TRBV7-2 and TRBJ1-2; TRBD1 matches 9 bases. The CDR3 runs 15 residues. With V trimmed by 5 bases and J by 6 bases, 10 bases remained unmatched. Germline V lookup: CDR1 SGHTA, CDR2 FQGNSA. The CDR3 here is CASSPLGQGSDGYTF. For the CDR3, the DNA is TGTGCCAGCAGCCCCTTAGGACAGGGGTCGGATGGCTACACCTTC.

The rearrangement links TRBV5-6 to TRBJ2-5; D possibly corresponds to TRBD2 (5 bases). This CDR3 spans 15 amino acids. Germline assignment: CDR1 SGHDT and CDR2 YYEEEE. V was trimmed by 0 bases and J by 2 bases, leaving 11 bases between them. In DNA, the CDR3 is TGTGCCAGCAGCTTGGGGGAGTCAGTTCAAGAGACCCAGTACTTC. It is translated as CASSLGESVQETQYF.

The V call is TRBV10-1, the J call TRBJ2-2; 10 positions agree with TRBD1. The V segment lost 7 bases and the J segment 7 bases; nucleotides outside the gene matches: 6. The CDR3 extends over 14 amino acids. Germline values: CDR1 WNHNN, CDR2 SYGVQD (reference sequence). The CDR3 bases are TGCGCCAGCATGACAGGGGGCCGGATCGGGGAGCTGTTTTTT. Translating it yields CASMTGGRIGELFF.

The rearrangement uses TRBV5-5 and TRBJ1-6; 7 bases line up with TRBD1. Germline CDR1 reads SGHKS; CDR2 reads YYEKEE (reference sequence). The CDR3 extends over 14 amino acids. V shed 7 bases, J shed 5 bases, and the junction held 6 bases outside the gene matches. The CDR3 nucleotides read TGTGCCAGCTTCCCGGGACAGAATAATTCACCCCTCCACTTT. It yields the protein CASFPGQNNSPLHF.

CDR3 bases: TGTGCCAGCAGCTTAGGATTGGGGGCTAGCTACGAGCAGTACTTC. As protein: CASSLGLGASYEQYF. This chain joins TRBV11-2 and TRBJ2-7; the D gene is possibly TRBD1 (6 bases). Trimming pared 1 base from V and 3 bases from J, leaving 13 bases between. CDR1 and CDR2 (germline): SGHAT, FQNNGV. The CDR3 runs 15 residues.

The chain employs TRBV6-1 and TRBJ2-2; D not certain. This CDR3 is built from 13 residues. In germline, CDR1 is MNHNS, CDR2 SASEGT. Trimming removed 4 bases at V and 0 bases at J, with 3 bases between. In DNA, the CDR3 is TGTGCCAGCAGTGCTTCGAACACCGGGGAGCTGTTTTTT. The encoded protein is CASSASNTGELFF.

The chain joins TRBV7-9 to TRBJ1-6; D ambiguous. The ends were cut back, 5 bases at V and 7 bases at J, with 15 bases in the middle. The CDR3 is 15 residues long. Germline assignment: CDR1 SEHNR and CDR2 FQNEAQ (reference sequence). CDR3 coding DNA: TGTGCCAGCAGCCCCATTCTGGGCGACAATTCACCCCTCCACTTT. Translating gives CASSPILGDNSPLHF.

The chain links TRBV5-1 to TRBJ2-2, with 11 bases matching TRBD2. The CDR3 sequence is 15 residues long. CDR1 SGHRS and CDR2 YFSETQ come from the germline V gene. The V gene end was trimmed by 8 bases and the J gene end by 1 base; junction bases not matched to a gene: 4. DNA for the CDR3: TGCGCCAGTACTAGCGGGAGCGGGAACACCGGGGAGCTGTTTTTT. Translation: CASTSGSGNTGELFF.